These 23 T cell receptor beta chains came from one sample sequenced in a study of blood T cell repertoires in COVID-19. Using immunoSEQ multiplex PCR, the repertoire was profiled, and TCRdb retains in-frame clones only, with some absent. The sample includes fewer than 150,000 clones, about 88% of them seen just once. Sequencing was performed on peripheral blood. The origin of the receptors is a man between 50 and 59 years old with active or convalescent COVID-19.

This chain links TRBV18 with TRBJ2-3, with 14 positions matching TRBD2. This CDR3 contains 16 residues. V gave up 4 bases and J gave up 5 bases; unmatched junction bases: 5. Looked up from germline, CDR1 is KGHSH and CDR2 is LQKENI. The CDR3 DNA reads TGTGCCAGCTCACAGCCCGGACTAGCGGGAGGAGATACGCAGTATTTT. It codes for CASSQPGLAGGDTQYF. Filled out from reference TRBV18 and TRBJ2-3, the complete variable domain reads NAGVMQNPRHLVRRRGQEARLRCSPMKGHSHVYWYRQLPEEGLKFMVYLQKENIIDESGMPKERFSAEFPKEGPSILRIQQVVRGDSAAYFCASSQPGLAGGDTQYFGPGTRLTVL.

On this clone itself: Other DNA sequences in the same sample also yield this CDR3. Written as DNA, the CDR3 is TGTGCCAGCTCACCCGACAGAAATCAGCCCCAGCATTTT. Its translation is CASSPDRNQPQHF. This chain links TRBV18 with TRBJ1-5; maybe TRBD1 (5 bases). V lost 3 bases, J lost 4 bases, and 7 bases lay in between. Germline values: CDR1 KGHSH, CDR2 LQKENI. CDR3 length: 13 amino acids. Based on the CDR3 plus reference TRBV18 and TRBJ1-5, the full variable domain is NAGVMQNPRHLVRRRGQEARLRCSPMKGHSHVYWYRQLPEEGLKFMVYLQKENIIDESGMPKERFSAEFPKEGPSILRIQQVVRGDSAAYFCASSPDRNQPQHFGDGTRLSIL.

About this clone: An end of the junction does not agree with germline; a read error may underlie this. This chain uses TRBV7-7 with TRBJ2-5; TRBD2 matches 11 bases. This CDR3 region has 15 residues. Germline CDR1 reads SSHAT; CDR2 reads FNYEAQ (reference sequence). For the CDR3, the DNA is TGTGCTAGCAGCTTAGCGGGGGGGGTTCAAGAGACCCAGTACTTC. It codes for CASSLAGGVQETQYF.

This clone has just one count. This chain joins TRBV5-6 and TRBJ2-5; D is uncertain. Trimming removed 2 bases from V and 4 bases from J, with 6 bases in between. The CDR3 has 12 residues. The germline V gene has CDR1 SGHDT and CDR2 YYEEEE. Here the CDR3 DNA reads TGTGCCAGCAGCTTTACGAGAGAGACCCAGTACTTC. It translates to CASSFTRETQYF.

V usage is TRBV5-4 and J usage is TRBJ2-5; 11 nucleotides match TRBD2. CDR1 is SGHNT and CDR2 is YYREEE in the germline V gene (reference sequence). The V segment lost 2 bases and the J segment 2 bases; nucleotides outside the gene matches: 2. This CDR3 spans 15 amino acids. The CDR3 here is CASSLGLAGQETQYF. In DNA form, the CDR3 reads TGTGCCAGCAGCTTAGGACTAGCGGGTCAAGAGACCCAGTACTTC.

The chain links TRBV28 to TRBJ1-5; D unresolved. The CDR3 has 18 amino acids. Per germline, CDR1 MDHEN and CDR2 SYDVKM. Trimming cost V 3 bases and J 7 bases, with 25 bases left between them. In DNA form, the CDR3 reads TGTGCCAGCAGTTTTTCCGTATCCGGGGTCACCCTACACCAGCCCCAGCATTTT. Translating it yields CASSFSVSGVTLHQPQHF.

The genes are TRBV6-5 and TRBJ1-1; 7 nucleotides match TRBD1. V dropped 3 bases and J dropped 5; count of bases not matched to a gene: 3. Germline CDR1 MNHEY, CDR2 SVGAGI. CDR3 size: 13 residues. CDR3 in DNA: TGTGCCAGCAGTTATGGCAGGGGGACTGAAGCTTTCTTT. Amino acids: CASSYGRGTEAFF.

A remark on this clone: This same CDR3 is encoded by further DNA sequences in the sample. The chain couples TRBV7-2 to TRBJ2-7; 8 bases line up with TRBD1. This CDR3 spans 14 amino acids. Per germline, CDR1 SGHTA and CDR2 FQGNSA. Unmatched junction bases numbered 5, after V lost 5 bases and J lost 2 bases. The CDR3 nucleotides are TGTGCCAGCAGCCCCGGGACAGGACCCTACGAGCAGTACTTC. Translation gives CASSPGTGPYEQYF.

The chain employs TRBV29-1 and TRBJ1-5; unclear D gene. The CDR3 has 13 amino acids. Trimming left V 4 bases short and J 7 bases short, with 14 bases between. Germline CDR1 SQVTM, CDR2 ANQGSEA. The CDR3 loop reads CSVVAAIGQPQHF. The CDR3 DNA follows: TGCAGCGTTGTGGCGGCAATCGGGCAGCCCCAGCATTTT.

The rearrangement uses TRBV27 and TRBJ2-1; TRBD1 agrees at 7 bases. Germline lookup yields CDR1 MNHEY and CDR2 SMNVEV (reference sequence). This CDR3 region has 17 residues. J gave up 2 bases and V 1 base, and 8 bases lay outside the gene matches. The CDR3 spells CASSLFLTGTPYNEQFF. CDR3 in DNA: TGTGCCAGCAGTTTATTCCTGACAGGGACGCCCTACAATGAGCAGTTCTTC.

This rearrangement joins TRBV13 to TRBJ2-1; weak D call: TRBD1 (6 bases). The CDR3 is made up of 17 amino acids. V was clipped by 5 bases and J by 1 base, with 18 bases between them. The germline gives CDR1 PRHDT, CDR2 FYEKMQ (reference sequence). The CDR3 DNA reads as TGTGCCAGCAGCGATTCTACAGGGCGAGGGTCCTACAATGAGCAGTTCTTC. Translating it yields CASSDSTGRGSYNEQFF.

CDR3 bases: TGTGCCAGCAGCCAAGGGGCGAATGAGCAGTTCTTC. Translating it yields CASSQGANEQFF. J is TRBJ2-1 and V is TRBV4-2; D is uncertain. With 1 base removed from V and 7 bases from J, the gap between germline ends came to 5 bases. The CDR3 runs 12 residues. CDR1 LGHNA and CDR2 YNFKEQ come from the germline V gene.

The chain couples TRBV29-1 to TRBJ1-1; D remains ambiguous. In germline, CDR1 is SQVTM, CDR2 ANQGSEA. Trimming took off 8 bases at V and 4 bases at J, with 17 bases between the two ends. The CDR3 spans 13 residues. This CDR3 is CSTSRVVSTEAFF. In DNA form, the CDR3 reads TGCAGCACATCTCGGGTGGTGAGCACTGAAGCTTTCTTT.

The J gene is TRBJ1-1, the V gene TRBV20-1; 7 positions agree with TRBD1. The CDR3 is 11 residues long. CDR1 is DFQATT and CDR2 is SNEGSKA in the germline V gene (reference sequence). J lost 8 bases, V lost 5 bases, and 5 bases had no gene match. CDR3 residues: CSAYVQGEAFF. The CDR3 region has the DNA TGCAGTGCTTACGTACAGGGGGAAGCTTTCTTT.

This clone was seen a few times. CDR3: CASSQSTGKGEYEQYF. CDR3 coding DNA: TGTGCCAGCAGCCAATCCACAGGGAAGGGTGAGTACGAGCAGTACTTC. The chain links TRBV4-2 to TRBJ2-7; D is possibly TRBD1 (6 bases). The V and J ends lost 2 bases and 4 bases respectively, with 18 bases between them. CDR1 is LGHNA and CDR2 is YNFKEQ in the germline V gene. This CDR3 spans 16 amino acids.

The chain recombines TRBV21-1 with TRBJ1-6; the table assigns TRBD1, which was not confirmed against the DNA. TRBV21-1 is an annotated pseudogene. The CDR3 is 17 amino acids. The CDR3 here is CASSSQTGGSYNSPLHF. The CDR3 DNA reads as TGTGCCAGCAGCTCCCAGACAGGGGGCTCCTATAATTCACCCCTCCACTTT.

The chain couples TRBV5-6 to TRBJ2-7; maybe TRBD1 (6 bases). Germline lookup yields CDR1 SGHDT and CDR2 YYEEEE. The CDR3 runs 13 residues. V gave up 1 base and J gave up 5 bases, with 10 bases separating them. In DNA form, the CDR3 reads TGTGCCAGCAGCTTGCTACAGGGCCACGAGCAGTACTTC. Protein product: CASSLLQGHEQYF.

The chain carries TRBV28 and TRBJ1-2; D is unresolved. Germline assignment: CDR1 MDHEN and CDR2 SYDVKM. This CDR3 has 12 residues. V dropped 3 bases and J dropped 4 bases, with 6 bases sitting between them. The CDR3 protein is CASSFGAYGYTF. As DNA, the CDR3 is TGTGCCAGCAGTTTCGGTGCCTATGGCTACACCTTC.

The chain joins TRBV4-2 to TRBJ2-1; tentative D call: TRBD2 (5 bases). Germline V gene sequence: CDR1 LGHNA, CDR2 YNFKEQ. CDR3 length: 17 amino acids. Trimming removed 2 bases from V and 2 bases from J, with 16 bases in between. DNA for the CDR3: TGTGCCAGCAGCCAAACCCCGGGGTCCCTCCCCTACAATGAGCAGTTCTTC. This gives the protein CASSQTPGSLPYNEQFF.

The rearrangement links TRBV6-4 to TRBJ2-2; tentatively, D is TRBD2 (6 bases). Germline V CDR1 and CDR2: MRHNA, SNTAGT. V shed 3 bases and J shed 1 base, with 24 bases lying between them. CDR3 length: 20 residues. CDR3 loop: CASSEVFAPVADVNTGELFF. The CDR3, as DNA: TGTGCCAGCAGTGAAGTATTTGCCCCGGTAGCGGACGTGAACACCGGGGAGCTGTTTTTT.

The chain couples TRBV18 to TRBJ2-7; 8 bases map to TRBD1. Germline CDR1 KGHSH, CDR2 LQKENI. This CDR3 is built from 13 residues. V shed 4 bases, J shed 4 bases, and the junction held 3 bases outside the gene matches. CDR3 DNA: TGTGCCAGCTCACAACAGGGGGGATACGAGCAGTACTTC. Translated: CASSQQGGYEQYF.

V and J are TRBV6-2 or TRBV6-3 and TRBJ2-2, with TRBD2 matching 15 bases. The CDR3 is 18 residues long. Germline V CDR1 and CDR2: MNHEY, SVGEGT. Trimming took 4 bases from V and 4 from J; bases not matched to a gene: 7. CDR3: CASSWGLAGGRSTGELFF. In DNA form, the CDR3 reads TGTGCCAGCAGTTGGGGACTAGCGGGAGGAAGAAGCACCGGGGAGCTGTTTTTT.

The genes are TRBV29-1 and TRBJ1-1; no definite D call. The CDR3 runs to 12 residues. Germline CDR1 SQVTM, CDR2 ANQGSEA. Deletions cut 2 bases from V and 1 base from J, with 5 bases between. The CDR3 here is CSVELKNTEAFF. The DNA of the CDR3 is TGCAGCGTTGAACTTAAGAACACTGAAGCTTTCTTT.